A selection of T cell receptor beta chains follows, all from one sample in a study of cytomegalovirus exposure and HLA in healthy donors. Clones were read by immunoSEQ multiplex PCR, and TCRdb kept only the in-frame ones, dropping some. The sample includes some 240,000 clones, around 73% seen only once; the top ten take approximately 3.9%. Sequences were obtained from PBMCs. Source of these receptors: a male donor in good health and CMV-seronegative. CDR3s include the opening cysteine and the closing phenylalanine or tryptophan. Each record gives: CDR3 DNA, CDR3 protein, V gene, clone size, J gene, D gene. A D gene is named only where the DNA matches it firmly. Where a row states a size, it is once, few, many or the class of an expanded clone; other rows omit it.

cdr3_nt: TGTGCCAGCAGAGGGGGTATCTATTCGAGCTCTGGAAACACCATATATTTT
cdr3_aa: CASRGGIYSSSGNTIYF
v_call: TRBV28
clone_size: .
j_call: TRBJ1-3
d_call: .

cdr3_nt: TGTGCCAGCGCAAGAGGGCAAACTAATGAAAAACTGTTTTTT
cdr3_aa: CASARGQTNEKLFF
v_call: TRBV28
clone_size: .
j_call: TRBJ1-4
d_call: .

cdr3_nt: TGCGCCAGCAGTGGCGGACTAGATGGGGACAATGAGCAGTTCTTC
cdr3_aa: CASSGGLDGDNEQFF
v_call: TRBV10-2
clone_size: few
j_call: TRBJ2-1
d_call: TRBD2

cdr3_nt: TGTGCCAGCAGCTCACAGGGGGTTGGAGCTAACTATGGCTACACCTTC
cdr3_aa: CASSSQGVGANYGYTF
v_call: TRBV5-6
clone_size: .
j_call: TRBJ1-2
d_call: TRBD1

cdr3_nt: TGTGCCAGCAGCTTCGGGACTAGCGGGAGTATCGGGGAGCTGTTTTTT
cdr3_aa: CASSFGTSGSIGELFF
v_call: TRBV5-8
clone_size: .
j_call: TRBJ2-2
d_call: TRBD2

cdr3_nt: TGTGCCAGCAGCGCAGGACAGGGCAAAGAGACCCAGTACTTC
cdr3_aa: CASSAGQGKETQYF
v_call: TRBV9
clone_size: .
j_call: TRBJ2-5
d_call: TRBD1

cdr3_nt: TGTGCCAGCAGCGTAGGAGGGCTCGAGCAGTACTTC
cdr3_aa: CASSVGGLEQYF
v_call: TRBV9
clone_size: .
j_call: TRBJ2-7
d_call: .

cdr3_nt: TGCGCCAGCAGCTTGTCCGAGAGCTCCTACGAGCAGTACTTC
cdr3_aa: CASSLSESSYEQYF
v_call: TRBV5-1
clone_size: .
j_call: TRBJ2-7
d_call: .

cdr3_nt: TGTGCCAGCAGCTTGCCAGCGGGAGTGTACACAGATACGCAGTATTTT
cdr3_aa: CASSLPAGVYTDTQYF
v_call: TRBV5-4
clone_size: .
j_call: TRBJ2-3
d_call: TRBD2

cdr3_nt: TGCAGCGTTGGGGGGCTAGCAGATACCGGGGAGCTGTTTTTT
cdr3_aa: CSVGGLADTGELFF
v_call: TRBV29-1
clone_size: .
j_call: TRBJ2-2
d_call: .

cdr3_nt: TGTGCCAGCAGCCCCGGGGGGCCCAAAAACATTCAGTACTTC
cdr3_aa: CASSPGGPKNIQYF
v_call: TRBV27
clone_size: .
j_call: TRBJ2-4
d_call: .

cdr3_nt: TGTGCCAGCAGCTACAGGGACAATGAGCAGTTCTTC
cdr3_aa: CASSYRDNEQFF
v_call: TRBV7-6
clone_size: .
j_call: TRBJ2-1
d_call: .

cdr3_nt: TGCGCCAGCAGTGAACTAGCGGGAGGCTCCGAGCAGTACTTC
cdr3_aa: CASSELAGGSEQYF
v_call: TRBV10-1
clone_size: few
j_call: TRBJ2-7
d_call: TRBD2

cdr3_nt: TGTGCCAGCAGTGAAAGGTCAGGGGGCGCGACTAATGAAAAACTGTTTTTT
cdr3_aa: CASSERSGGATNEKLFF
v_call: TRBV6-1
clone_size: once
j_call: TRBJ1-4
d_call: TRBD1

cdr3_nt: TGTGCCAGCAGTTACCAGGAGGCTTCCTCTGGAAACACCATATATTTT
cdr3_aa: CASSYQEASSGNTIYF
v_call: TRBV6-5
clone_size: .
j_call: TRBJ1-3
d_call: .

cdr3_nt: TGTGCCACCGCGGGAGACAGTGATAATTCACCCCTCCACTTT
cdr3_aa: CATAGDSDNSPLHF
v_call: TRBV6-5
clone_size: .
j_call: TRBJ1-6
d_call: .

cdr3_nt: TGTGCCAGCAGTGAATCGGCAGGGTTCAATCAGCCCCAGCATTTT
cdr3_aa: CASSESAGFNQPQHF
v_call: TRBV2
clone_size: .
j_call: TRBJ1-5
d_call: .

cdr3_nt: TGTGCCAGCAGCGCCCTCGACAGGGGCGAGCAGTACTTC
cdr3_aa: CASSALDRGEQYF
v_call: TRBV9
clone_size: .
j_call: TRBJ2-7
d_call: TRBD1

cdr3_nt: TGTGCCAGCAGTACCCCAGGGGCTGGGGCCAACGTCCTGACTTTC
cdr3_aa: CASSTPGAGANVLTF
v_call: TRBV27
clone_size: .
j_call: TRBJ2-6
d_call: .

cdr3_nt: TGTGCCAGCAGTAATCTAGCGGGAGTCACAGATACGCAGTATTTT
cdr3_aa: CASSNLAGVTDTQYF
v_call: TRBV27
clone_size: few
j_call: TRBJ2-3
d_call: TRBD2

cdr3_nt: TGCGCCAGCAGTGAGAACAGGGGGGCCTATGGCTACACCTTC
cdr3_aa: CASSENRGAYGYTF
v_call: TRBV10-2
clone_size: .
j_call: TRBJ1-2
d_call: TRBD1

cdr3_nt: TGTGCCAGCAGGGGGACAGATTACAATCAGCCCCAGCATTTT
cdr3_aa: CASRGTDYNQPQHF
v_call: TRBV27
clone_size: .
j_call: TRBJ1-5
d_call: TRBD1

cdr3_nt: TGTGCCAGTAGTTTGGGGCCCCCAGATACGCAGTATTTT
cdr3_aa: CASSLGPPDTQYF
v_call: TRBV19
clone_size: .
j_call: TRBJ2-3
d_call: .

cdr3_nt: TGTGCCAGCAGTGGGGAGACAGGGATGATGGAGACCCAGTACTTC
cdr3_aa: CASSGETGMMETQYF
v_call: TRBV6-1
clone_size: .
j_call: TRBJ2-5
d_call: TRBD1

cdr3_nt: TGTGCCAGTAGTGAGGTCAGTTATAGCAATCAGCCCCAGCATTTT
cdr3_aa: CASSEVSYSNQPQHF
v_call: TRBV19
clone_size: .
j_call: TRBJ1-5
d_call: .

cdr3_nt: TGTGCCAGCAGCCCCCACGGGGAAGAGACCCAGTACTTC
cdr3_aa: CASSPHGEETQYF
v_call: TRBV9
clone_size: .
j_call: TRBJ2-5
d_call: .

cdr3_nt: TGTGCCAGCAGCCCCGTCAGGGGTGGGTATGGCTACACCTTC
cdr3_aa: CASSPVRGGYGYTF
v_call: TRBV6-1
clone_size: .
j_call: TRBJ1-2
d_call: .

cdr3_nt: TGTGCCAGTAGTATGGGGGCAGGAAACACTGAAGCTTTCTTT
cdr3_aa: CASSMGAGNTEAFF
v_call: TRBV19
clone_size: .
j_call: TRBJ1-1
d_call: .

cdr3_nt: TGTGCCAGCAGCTCAGTAGCGGGAGGGCCTGGGCAGTACTTC
cdr3_aa: CASSSVAGGPGQYF
v_call: TRBV6-5
clone_size: .
j_call: TRBJ2-7
d_call: TRBD2

cdr3_nt: TGTGCCAGCAGCCTGGGCGACAGGTTGCCTGAGGGACTGTTTTTT
cdr3_aa: CASSLGDRLPEGLFF
v_call: TRBV27
clone_size: .
j_call: TRBJ1-4
d_call: .

cdr3_nt: TGTGCCAGCAGCTTGGCTCAGGGAGGGGAAAAACTGTTTTTT
cdr3_aa: CASSLAQGGEKLFF
v_call: TRBV5-4
clone_size: .
j_call: TRBJ1-4
d_call: .

cdr3_nt: TGCAGCGTTGAAGACCCTACATACCCAGGAGGGTTGGGAGAGACCCAGTACTTC
cdr3_aa: CSVEDPTYPGGLGETQYF
v_call: TRBV29-1
clone_size: .
j_call: TRBJ2-5
d_call: .

cdr3_nt: TGTGCCAGCAGCACGACAGGCCTGAACACCGGGGAGCTGTTTTTT
cdr3_aa: CASSTTGLNTGELFF
v_call: TRBV7-2
clone_size: .
j_call: TRBJ2-2
d_call: .

cdr3_nt: TGTGCCAGCAGCTTGAATTTTGCGGGGGCCCTTAATGAGCAGTTCTTC
cdr3_aa: CASSLNFAGALNEQFF
v_call: TRBV5-4
clone_size: .
j_call: TRBJ2-1
d_call: .

cdr3_nt: TGTGCCAGCAGCCCCCATGGGGGACAGGGCACTCAGCCCCAGCATTTT
cdr3_aa: CASSPHGGQGTQPQHF
v_call: TRBV9
clone_size: .
j_call: TRBJ1-5
d_call: TRBD1

cdr3_nt: TGTGCCAGCTCTTCGGGGGGGGCGCGTCTAAACGAGCAGTACTTC
cdr3_aa: CASSSGGARLNEQYF
v_call: TRBV28
clone_size: .
j_call: TRBJ2-7
d_call: TRBD2

cdr3_nt: TGTGCCAGTACCCGGAGCCTGGGGGCCAACGTCCTGACTTTC
cdr3_aa: CASTRSLGANVLTF
v_call: TRBV11-2
clone_size: once
j_call: TRBJ2-6
d_call: .

cdr3_nt: TGCGCCAGCAGTGCCCGGTCGGGGATAGAGACCCAGTACTTC
cdr3_aa: CASSARSGIETQYF
v_call: TRBV10-2
clone_size: .
j_call: TRBJ2-5
d_call: .

cdr3_nt: TGTGCCAGCAGCAGGCGGGGGGACAATGAGCAGTTCTTC
cdr3_aa: CASSRRGDNEQFF
v_call: TRBV5-6
clone_size: .
j_call: TRBJ2-1
d_call: TRBD2

cdr3_nt: TGCGCCAGCAGCCAGTCATACGAGCAGTACTTC
cdr3_aa: CASSQSYEQYF
v_call: TRBV4-1
clone_size: few
j_call: TRBJ2-7
d_call: .

cdr3_nt: TGTGCCAGCACCGCCCTCGGAGGGGGCGACACTGAAGCTTTCTTT
cdr3_aa: CASTALGGGDTEAFF
v_call: TRBV28
clone_size: .
j_call: TRBJ1-1
d_call: TRBD1

cdr3_nt: TGCGCCAGCAGCGTGGGACAGGGAGCGCATGGCTACACCTTC
cdr3_aa: CASSVGQGAHGYTF
v_call: TRBV5-1
clone_size: .
j_call: TRBJ1-2
d_call: TRBD1

cdr3_nt: TGTGCCAGCAGTTACTACGGGACATCTATACCCGGGGAGCTGTTTTTT
cdr3_aa: CASSYYGTSIPGELFF
v_call: TRBV6-5
clone_size: .
j_call: TRBJ2-2
d_call: .

cdr3_nt: TGCAGTGCTAGAACTGCGGAGACCCAGTACTTC
cdr3_aa: CSARTAETQYF
v_call: TRBV20-1
clone_size: .
j_call: TRBJ2-5
d_call: .

cdr3_nt: TGTGCCACCAGCAGAGACAGGGGATACAATGAGCAGTTCTTC
cdr3_aa: CATSRDRGYNEQFF
v_call: TRBV15
clone_size: .
j_call: TRBJ2-1
d_call: .

cdr3_nt: TGTGCCAGCAGCTTACAGGGGAACACTGAAGCTTTCTTT
cdr3_aa: CASSLQGNTEAFF
v_call: TRBV9
clone_size: .
j_call: TRBJ1-1
d_call: .